Listed below are T cell receptor beta chains from one sample, sequenced in a study of T cell responses to AZD1222 COVID-19 vaccine. TCRdb's copy holds only in-frame clones and misses some; the assay was immunoSEQ multiplex PCR. The table records around 260,000 clones, 85% to 95% of them present only once. The sample consisted of peripheral blood, taken on day 0 of AZD1222 vaccination. These receptors originate from an adult in good health. The CDR3 runs from the conserved cysteine through the conserved F or W. The order of the fields is J gene, V gene, CDR3 protein.

>TRBJ2-7|TRBV6-5
CASRPSGGNYEQYF
>TRBJ2-1|TRBV5-6
CASSLLAGAGEQFF
>TRBJ1-2|TRBV5-8
CASSPLSAGPYGYRPDTF
>TRBJ2-7|TRBV12-3/TRBV12-4
CASATGREQYF
>TRBJ2-7|TRBV5-5
CASSLVQGLGPSEQYF
>TRBJ1-1|TRBV19
CASSGMNAEAFF
>TRBJ2-7|TRBV7-3
CASSLRTSGSPGGSYEQYF
>TRBJ1-5|TRBV28
CASSLRGRVRNQPQHF
>TRBJ2-3|TRBV21-1
CASSKTLIDRGPPYLTDTQYF
>TRBJ1-2|TRBV5-1
CASSLEQGSNYGYTF
>TRBJ1-2|TRBV20-1
CSASQGGRGYTF
>TRBJ1-1|TRBV7-2
CASSFRGRDEAFF
>TRBJ1-2|TRBV18
CASSLNREHGYTF
>TRBJ2-5|TRBV20-1
CSATRETQYF